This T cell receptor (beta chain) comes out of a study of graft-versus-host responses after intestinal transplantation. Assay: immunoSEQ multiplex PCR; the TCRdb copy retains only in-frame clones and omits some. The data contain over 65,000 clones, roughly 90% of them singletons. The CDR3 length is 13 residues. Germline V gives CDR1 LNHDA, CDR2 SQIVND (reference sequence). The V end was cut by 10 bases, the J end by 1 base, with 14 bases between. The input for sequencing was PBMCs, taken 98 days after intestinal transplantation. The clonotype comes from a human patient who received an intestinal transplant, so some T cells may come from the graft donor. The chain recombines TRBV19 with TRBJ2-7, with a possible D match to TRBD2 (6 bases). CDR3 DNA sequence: TGTGCCACCTCCCCGGGAGTGTCCTACGAGCAGTACTTC. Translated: CATSPGVSYEQYF.